The next 17 T cell receptor beta chains were all read from a single sample in a study of cytomegalovirus exposure and HLA in healthy donors. PCR employed 60 Vbeta and 13 Jbeta primers. Using immunoSEQ multiplex PCR, the repertoire was profiled, and TCRdb retains in-frame clones only, with some absent. The profile shows around 150,000 clones, around two thirds of them singletons. What was sequenced was PBMCs. Source of these receptors: a man aged 25-40 years in good health and CMV-seropositive.

The chain couples TRBV6-1 to TRBJ2-5; D gene unclear. The DNA end favors TRBJ2-7, so the J call may be wrong. This CDR3 spans 14 amino acids. CDR1 and CDR2 (germline): MNHNS, SASEGT. CDR3 protein: CASSEGRQTYEQYF. In DNA, the CDR3 is TGTGCCAGCAGTGAAGGCAGGCAGACCTACGAGCAGTACTTC.

The V call is TRBV10-3, the J call TRBJ1-1; possible D gene TRBD1, 5 bases. Trimming left V 4 bases short and J 1 base short, with 13 bases between. Germline loops: CDR1 ENHRY, CDR2 SYGVKD. The CDR3 consists of 15 residues. The CDR3 DNA sequence: TGTGCCATCAGTGCCCCAGGGAATCGGAACACTGAAGCTTTCTTT. Its protein product is CAISAPGNRNTEAFF.

Turning to this clone: Its ends do not fully match the called genes, so a read error is possible. The chain carries TRBV27 and TRBJ2-7; 7 nucleotides align to TRBD2. The germline CDR1 and CDR2 sequences are MNHEY and SMNVEV (reference sequence). The CDR3 consists of 16 residues. DNA of the CDR3: TGTGCCAGCAGTGTATCAGGGACTACTGATTACTACGAGCAGTACTTC. Protein sequence: CASSVSGTTDYYEQYF.

The chain joins TRBV30 to TRBJ2-2; the D gene is possibly TRBD2 (5 bases). Germline loops: CDR1 GTSNPN, CDR2 SVGIG (reference sequence). The CDR3 length is 13 residues. The V end lost 0 bases, the J end lost 4 bases, and 6 bases lay between the germline ends. For the CDR3, the DNA is TGTGCCTGGAGTGTAGAGGGCACCGGGGAGCTGTTTTTT. It codes for CAWSVEGTGELFF.

The J gene is TRBJ1-2, the V gene TRBV27; D is unclear. CDR3 size: 12 residues. Trimming took off 5 bases at V and 5 bases at J, with 9 bases between the two ends. Germline CDR1 is MNHEY and CDR2 is SMNVEV (reference sequence). The CDR3 here is CASSPAGYGYTF. The DNA for the CDR3 is TGTGCCAGCAGTCCCGCCGGGTATGGCTACACCTTC.

CDR3 sequence (DNA): TGTGCCAGCAGTGGGGGGCCCGGGACTAGCGGGAGAGACGAGCAGTTCTTC. Translation gives CASSGGPGTSGRDEQFF. The chain couples TRBV2 to TRBJ2-1; 14 bases are a match to TRBD2. The V gene's germline CDR1 is SNHLY and CDR2 FYNNEI. V trimming: 4 bases; J trimming: 10 bases; junction bases outside the gene matches: 12. This CDR3 is 17 amino acids long. Using reference TRBV2 and TRBJ2-1 for the parts outside the CDR3, the full variable domain is EPEVTQTPSHQVTQMGQEVILRCVPISNHLYFYWYRQILGQKVEFLVSFYNNEISEKSEIFDDQFSVERPDGSNFTLKIRSTKLEDSAMYFCASSGGPGTSGRDEQFFGPGTRLTVL.

This chain uses TRBV10-2 with TRBJ2-7, with 14 bases matching TRBD2. The germline V gene has CDR1 WSHSY and CDR2 SAAADI. The CDR3 sequence is 16 residues long. After removal of 7 bases from V and 1 base from J, the junction contained 6 bases not matched to a gene. The CDR3 DNA follows: TGCGCCAGCACGCTGGGACTAGCGGGAGATTCCTACGAGCAGTACTTC. Its protein is CASTLGLAGDSYEQYF.

This sequence joins TRBV5-1 and TRBJ1-2; 8 nucleotides agree with TRBD1. The junction had 16 bases not matched to a gene; V was cut back by 4 bases and J by 8 bases. CDR3 length equals 16 residues. Germline lookup yields CDR1 SGHRS and CDR2 YFSETQ. The CDR3 DNA is TGCGCCAGCAGCCCGAGCTACACGGGACAGGAATACGGCTACACCTTC. Protein: CASSPSYTGQEYGYTF. Variable domain in full (rest from reference TRBV5-1 and TRBJ1-2): KAGVTQTPRYLIKTRGQQVTLSCSPISGHRSVSWYQQTPGQGLQFLFEYFSETQRNKGNFPGRFSGRQFSNSRSEMNVSTLELGDSALYLCASSPSYTGQEYGYTFGSGTRLTVV.

The genes are TRBV28 and TRBJ2-7; weak D call: TRBD2 (5 bases). V was clipped by 3 bases and J by 0 bases, with 12 bases between them. The CDR3 contains 15 residues. CDR1 is MDHEN, CDR2 SYDVKM, per germline. CDR3 protein: CASSFQAGISYEQYF. The CDR3 bases are TGTGCCAGCAGTTTTCAGGCGGGCATCTCCTACGAGCAGTACTTC.

This chain uses TRBV5-3 with TRBJ2-3, with 7 nucleotides matching TRBD2. TRBV5-3 falls under the ORF class, with uncertain function. The CDR3 has 18 residues. After removal of 0 bases from V and 0 bases from J, the junction contained 10 bases not matched to a gene. CDR3: CARSLARFSSGSTDTQYF. CDR3 nucleotides: TGTGCCAGAAGCTTGGCCCGATTTTCTAGCGGAAGCACAGATACGCAGTATTTT.

This chain connects TRBV4-1 to TRBJ2-2; perhaps TRBD1 as D (6 bases). The CDR3 contains 16 residues. V shed 2 bases and J shed 4 bases, with 14 bases lying between them. Looked up from germline, CDR1 is MGHRA and CDR2 is YSYEKL. Here the CDR3 reads CASSQKGVSGTGELFF. For the CDR3, the DNA is TGCGCCAGCAGCCAAAAGGGGGTCTCGGGCACCGGGGAGCTGTTTTTT.

This clone was counted a few times. The chain links TRBV30 to TRBJ2-1; 10 bases agree with TRBD1. The CDR3 length is 15 residues. Trimming removed 4 bases from V and 9 bases from J; junction bases left unmatched: 12. Germline values: CDR1 GTSNPN, CDR2 SVGIG (reference sequence). The CDR3 nucleotides read TGTGCCTGGAATCACGGACAGGGGGATGGATCTGAGCAGTTCTTC. Translation gives CAWNHGQGDGSEQFF.

In this sample, this clone turned up once. This chain uses TRBV15 with TRBJ1-1; D is perhaps TRBD1 (6 bases). Trimming stripped 2 bases from V and 8 bases from J, with 12 bases between. From germline, CDR1 is LNHNV and CDR2 YYDKDF (reference sequence). This CDR3 has 13 residues. CDR3 loop: CATSRSVGTEAFF. As DNA, the CDR3 is TGTGCCACCAGCAGATCCGTAGGGACAGAAGCTTTCTTT.

This clone was seen a handful of times. The CDR3 is CASSFGLPGELFF. CDR3 DNA sequence: TGTGCCAGCAGTTTCGGGTTACCCGGGGAGCTGTTTTTT. This rearrangement joins TRBV27 to TRBJ2-2, with D hard to call. V gave up 3 bases and J gave up 6 bases, with 8 bases separating them. This CDR3 spans 13 amino acids. Germline V gene lookup returns CDR1 MNHEY and CDR2 SMNVEV (reference sequence).

The chain carries TRBV6-4 and TRBJ2-1, with D possibly matching TRBD1 (5 bases). Trimming took 3 bases from V and 7 from J, leaving 10 bases between them. From germline, CDR1 is MRHNA and CDR2 SNTAGT. The CDR3 consists of 13 residues. The CDR3 sequence is CASSDYRGNEQFF. The CDR3 DNA reads TGTGCCAGCAGTGATTATAGGGGAAATGAGCAGTTCTTC.

The chain employs TRBV5-6 and TRBJ1-1, with TRBD1 matching 7 bases. The germline CDR1 and CDR2 sequences are SGHDT and YYEEEE. The CDR3 extends over 17 amino acids. Losses at the gene ends were 0 bases for V and 2 bases for J; bases not matched to a gene: 10. CDR3 coding DNA: TGTGCCAGCAGCTTGGTTTGGCGGGACAGACCCAACACTGAAGCTTTCTTT. It codes for CASSLVWRDRPNTEAFF.

The chain joins TRBV10-1 to TRBJ2-2; D gene unclear. This CDR3 has 14 amino acids. V lost 1 base to trimming and J lost 1 base, with 4 bases between them. From germline, CDR1 is WNHNN and CDR2 SYGVQD (reference sequence). Here the CDR3 DNA reads TGCGCCAGCAGTGAGTATCAGAACACCGGGGAGCTGTTTTTT. Amino acid sequence: CASSEYQNTGELFF.